This TCR beta chain emerged from a study of T cells in tuberculosis. Study in general: T cells were selected with CD1B tetramers loaded with glucose monomycolate.

Trimming took 3 bases from V and 3 from J, leaving 14 bases between them. Germline V gene data show CDR1 as LGHNA and CDR2 as YSLEER. This CDR3 region has 16 residues. Findings and caveats of the study: Smaller alpha distances in active tuberculosis partly reflected shorter CDR3-alpha lengths. Active tuberculosis cases were adults; controls were adolescents.

With regard to this clone: Its antigen is currently unknown.

Method: immunoSEQ multiplex PCR; TCRdb's copy keeps in-frame clones and lacks some. Seen here are more than 40,000 clones, around 94% observed once, and the top ten hold under 2%. Sequenced input: PBMCs. The V gene is TRBV4-3, the J gene TRBJ2-2, with D possibly TRBD1 on 6 matching bases. The receptor's source is a donor between 10 and 35 years old with latent tuberculosis or without tuberculosis infection. Some clones in this sample may be carry-over from other donors' samples. CDR3 DNA sequence: TGCGCCAGCAGCCACGGACAGCGGAAATACACCGGGGAGCTGTTTTTT. Protein: CASSHGQRKYTGELFF.